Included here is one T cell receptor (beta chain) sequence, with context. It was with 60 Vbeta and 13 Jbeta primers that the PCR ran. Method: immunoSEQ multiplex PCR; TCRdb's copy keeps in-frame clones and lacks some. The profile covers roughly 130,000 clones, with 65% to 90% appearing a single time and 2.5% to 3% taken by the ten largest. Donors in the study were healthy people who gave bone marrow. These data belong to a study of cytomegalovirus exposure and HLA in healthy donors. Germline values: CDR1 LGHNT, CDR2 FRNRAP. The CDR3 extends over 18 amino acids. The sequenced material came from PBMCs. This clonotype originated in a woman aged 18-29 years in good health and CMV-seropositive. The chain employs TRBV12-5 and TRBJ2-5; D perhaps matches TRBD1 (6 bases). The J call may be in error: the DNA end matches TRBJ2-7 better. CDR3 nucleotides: TGTGCTAGTGGTTTGTCCCCTCGCAGGGGTCGCCATTCCTACGAGCAGTACTTC. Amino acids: CASGLSPRRGRHSYEQYF.